This T cell receptor (beta chain) is drawn from a study of T-cell memory formation after mild COVID-19. Study-wide results and caveats: Contracting CD4+ clones sat mainly in CM and EM; CD8+ in EMRA. Pre-infection memory already had some responding clones, implying cross-reactive memory joined. Second-wave clones reaching peak frequency on day 37 lacked confirmed SARS-CoV-2 specificity.

Constant-segment primers and 5'RACE yielded cDNA libraries for TCR alpha and TCR beta, each carrying sample barcodes and UMIs. TCRdb re-called the 5' RACE reads with MiXCR, one entry per CDR3 protein. Among approximately 190,000 distinct CDR3 sequences listed, around 18% were seen once. CDR3 length: 16 residues. The V segment lost 3 bases and the J segment 2 bases; nucleotides outside the gene matches: 7. The germline CDR1 and CDR2 sequences are SGHAT and FQNNGV. This clonotype has more than one count but fewer than ten. What it binds is not known. The chain combines TRBV11-2 with TRBJ2-5, with TRBD2 identical over 9 bases. The origin of this receptor is an adult woman who had mild COVID-19 (a few samples of this study predate the infection). Cell type and time point are not known. Source material: PBMCs or a T cell subset sorted from them (not recorded which). CDR3 region: CASSFGAGGRQETQYF. The CDR3 coding sequence is TGTGCCAGCAGCTTTGGCGCGGGAGGGCGGCAAGAGACCCAGTACTTC.